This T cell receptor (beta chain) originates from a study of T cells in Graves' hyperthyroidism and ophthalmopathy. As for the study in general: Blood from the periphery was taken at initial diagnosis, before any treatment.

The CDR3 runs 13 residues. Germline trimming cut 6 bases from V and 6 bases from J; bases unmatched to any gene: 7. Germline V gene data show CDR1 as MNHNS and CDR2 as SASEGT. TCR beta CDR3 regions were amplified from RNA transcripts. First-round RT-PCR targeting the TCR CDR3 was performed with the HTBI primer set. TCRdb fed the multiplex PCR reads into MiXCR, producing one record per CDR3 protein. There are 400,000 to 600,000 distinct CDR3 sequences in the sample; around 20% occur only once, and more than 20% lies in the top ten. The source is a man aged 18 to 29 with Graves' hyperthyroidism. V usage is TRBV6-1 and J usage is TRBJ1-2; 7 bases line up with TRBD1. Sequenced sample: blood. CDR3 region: CASSRNTGDGYTF. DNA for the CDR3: TGTGCCAGCAGCCGAAATACAGGGGATGGCTACACCTTC.